Listed below are T cell receptor beta chains from one sample, sequenced in a study of T cell changes during pregnancy in multiple sclerosis. Sequenced by immunoSEQ multiplex PCR; TCRdb stores in-frame clones only, minus some. Here the sample spans 65,000 to 95,000 clones, 90% to 95% being singletons. Sequences were derived from peripheral blood, sampled after pregnancy. All receptors derive from a female donor in good health, enrolled as a control in a pregnancy study. The CDR3 runs from the conserved cysteine through the conserved F or W. The order of the fields is clone size, D gene, J gene, V gene, CDR3 protein, CDR3 DNA. A D gene is named only where the DNA matches it firmly. Where a row states a size, it is once, few, many or the class of an expanded clone; other rows omit it.

abundance: -
d_gene: -
j_gene: TRBJ1-4
v_gene: TRBV5-1
CDR3aa: CASSLGPGGDEKLFF
CDR3nt: TGCGCCAGCAGCTTGGGCCCGGGAGGCGATGAAAAACTGTTTTTT

abundance: few
d_gene: TRBD2
j_gene: TRBJ2-3
v_gene: TRBV5-1
CDR3aa: CASSLGQRGTDTQYF
CDR3nt: TGCGCCAGCAGCTTGGGCCAGCGGGGAACAGATACGCAGTATTTT

abundance: once
d_gene: -
j_gene: TRBJ2-2
v_gene: TRBV5-6
CDR3aa: CASSLRGFIGNTGELFF
CDR3nt: TGTGCCAGCAGCTTAAGAGGGTTTATAGGGAACACCGGGGAGCTGTTTTTT

abundance: -
d_gene: TRBD1
j_gene: TRBJ1-5
v_gene: TRBV4-1
CDR3aa: CASGGTGYEGNQPQHF
CDR3nt: TGCGCCAGCGGCGGGACAGGGTACGAGGGCAATCAGCCCCAGCATTTT

abundance: -
d_gene: TRBD1
j_gene: TRBJ1-2
v_gene: TRBV5-4
CDR3aa: CASSPGTGRVNYGYTF
CDR3nt: TGTGCCAGCAGCCCCGGGACAGGGCGGGTAAACTATGGCTACACCTTC

abundance: -
d_gene: TRBD2
j_gene: TRBJ2-7
v_gene: TRBV5-1
CDR3aa: CASSSVPGLAAMPYEQYF
CDR3nt: TGCGCCAGCAGCTCCGTCCCGGGACTAGCGGCCATGCCCTACGAGCAGTACTTC

abundance: -
d_gene: TRBD2
j_gene: TRBJ2-1
v_gene: TRBV30
CDR3aa: CAWLPAGRDNEQFF
CDR3nt: TGTGCCTGGCTTCCGGCGGGGAGGGACAATGAGCAGTTCTTC

abundance: -
d_gene: TRBD1
j_gene: TRBJ2-7
v_gene: TRBV18
CDR3aa: CASSPQDRAISGEQYF
CDR3nt: TGTGCCAGCTCACCCCAGGACAGGGCAATTTCGGGCGAGCAGTACTTC

abundance: -
d_gene: -
j_gene: TRBJ2-7
v_gene: TRBV13
CDR3aa: CASSLRQTYEQYF
CDR3nt: TGTGCCAGCAGCTTAAGACAGACCTACGAGCAGTACTTC

abundance: -
d_gene: -
j_gene: TRBJ2-1
v_gene: TRBV6-5
CDR3aa: CASSRLARGNNEQFF
CDR3nt: TGTGCCAGCAGCCGTCTAGCGAGGGGCAACAATGAGCAGTTCTTC

abundance: -
d_gene: -
j_gene: TRBJ1-1
v_gene: TRBV19
CDR3aa: CASRGWGVGLF
CDR3nt: TGTGCCAGTAGAGGATGGGGAGTCGGTCTCTTT

abundance: -
d_gene: TRBD1
j_gene: TRBJ1-1
v_gene: TRBV28
CDR3aa: CASHDREAEAFF
CDR3nt: TGTGCCAGCCACGACAGGGAAGCTGAAGCTTTCTTT

abundance: -
d_gene: TRBD2
j_gene: TRBJ2-1
v_gene: TRBV30
CDR3aa: CAWSGGGTSANEQFF
CDR3nt: TGTGCCTGGAGTGGGGGAGGGACTAGTGCCAATGAGCAGTTCTTC

abundance: -
d_gene: -
j_gene: TRBJ1-2
v_gene: TRBV7-2
CDR3aa: CASSLRQGRLGGYTF
CDR3nt: TGTGCCAGCAGCCTAAGGCAGGGGAGATTGGGTGGCTACACCTTC

abundance: -
d_gene: TRBD1
j_gene: TRBJ2-5
v_gene: TRBV19
CDR3aa: CASSRRQGGTQYF
CDR3nt: TGTGCCAGTAGTCGCCGACAGGGCGGGACCCAGTACTTC

abundance: -
d_gene: TRBD2
j_gene: TRBJ2-1
v_gene: TRBV9
CDR3aa: CASSVGGGATNEQFF
CDR3nt: TGTGCCAGCAGCGTAGGCGGGGGGGCCACCAATGAGCAGTTCTTC

abundance: -
d_gene: TRBD1
j_gene: TRBJ2-7
v_gene: TRBV27
CDR3aa: CASSMRTGRTYEQYF
CDR3nt: TGTGCCAGCAGTATGAGGACAGGGCGGACCTACGAGCAGTACTTC

abundance: -
d_gene: TRBD2
j_gene: TRBJ2-1
v_gene: TRBV27
CDR3aa: CASSTLAGGNYNEQFF
CDR3nt: TGTGCCAGCAGCACTCTTGCGGGGGGGAACTACAATGAGCAGTTCTTC

abundance: once
d_gene: -
j_gene: TRBJ2-1
v_gene: TRBV14
CDR3aa: CASSQQAPYNEQFF
CDR3nt: TGTGCCAGCAGCCAACAGGCACCCTACAATGAGCAGTTCTTC

abundance: -
d_gene: -
j_gene: TRBJ2-3
v_gene: TRBV7-3
CDR3aa: CASSPGLPTDTQYF
CDR3nt: TGTGCCAGCAGCCCGGGACTCCCCACAGATACGCAGTATTTT

abundance: -
d_gene: -
j_gene: TRBJ1-3
v_gene: TRBV6-5
CDR3aa: CASSQRQGNTIYF
CDR3nt: TGTGCCAGCAGTCAACGCCAGGGAAACACCATATATTTT

abundance: -
d_gene: TRBD1
j_gene: TRBJ1-2
v_gene: TRBV10-3
CDR3aa: CAISSGQGLANYGYTF
CDR3nt: TGTGCCATCAGTTCGGGACAGGGCCTAGCTAACTATGGCTACACCTTC